This entry lists 20 T cell receptor beta chains sequenced from one sample in a study of blood T cells in healthy people across ages. A second PCR, run for roughly 7 to 11 cycles, used a sample-barcoded 5' primer plus a J-beta primer mix. Using its own MiXCR run on the 5' RACE reads, TCRdb lists one record per CDR3 protein. The table includes over 500,000 distinct CDR3 sequences, about 50% detected once. Sequencing was carried out using blood. All receptors derive from a woman at least 80 years old in good health.

This chain links TRBV6-6 with TRBJ2-1, with 14 bases aligning to TRBD2. This CDR3 contains 17 residues. Germline CDR1 is MNHNY and CDR2 is SVGAGI (reference sequence). V lost 3 bases, J lost 4 bases, and 5 bases stayed unmatched. The CDR3 region has the DNA TGTGCCAGCAGTTATCTGGGACTAGCGGGAGTGTACAATGAGCAGTTCTTC. It yields the protein CASSYLGLAGVYNEQFF.

This clonotype was counted only a few times. This chain links TRBV9 with TRBJ1-1; TRBD1 might be the D (5 bases). CDR1 and CDR2 from the germline V gene are SGDLS and YYNGEE. The CDR3 consists of 15 residues. Between the trimmed V and J ends, which lost 1 base and 8 bases, there was a span of 18 bases. The CDR3 sequence: CASSVNTGHGGEAFF. The CDR3 DNA sequence: TGTGCCAGCAGCGTAAATACGGGGCACGGTGGGGAAGCTTTCTTT.

V usage is TRBV13 and J usage is TRBJ2-3; 7 bases map to TRBD2. J was trimmed by 1 base and V by 4 bases; bases with no gene match: 2. Germline CDR1 and CDR2: PRHDT and FYEKMQ (reference sequence). This CDR3 contains 14 residues. CDR3 in amino acids: CASSSGLRTDTQYF. CDR3 DNA: TGTGCCAGCAGCTCGGGACTACGCACAGATACGCAGTATTTT.

This clonotype was observed at least ten times. This rearrangement joins TRBV29-1 to TRBJ2-7; 8 nucleotides match TRBD1. The V segment lost 6 bases and the J segment 2 bases; nucleotides outside the gene matches: 6. There are 13 residues in the CDR3. In germline, CDR1 is SQVTM, CDR2 ANQGSEA. CDR3 sequence reads: CSVRTGSTYEQYF. As DNA, the CDR3 is TGCAGCGTAAGGACAGGGTCGACCTACGAGCAGTACTTC.

As regards this clonotype: This could be a read error, since a much larger clone is one nucleotide away. The rearrangement joins TRBV7-2 to TRBJ2-3; perhaps D is TRBD1 or TRBD2 (5 bases each). Germline CDR1 reads SGHTA; CDR2 reads FQGNSA. This CDR3 is 14 amino acids long. CDR3 region: CVSSLLGTTDTQYF. In DNA form, the CDR3 reads TGTGTCAGCAGCTTACTCGGGACCACGGATACGCAGTATTTT. The variable domain in full, with the rest retrieved from reference TRBV7-2 and TRBJ2-3, is GAGVSQSPSNKVTEKGKDVELRCDPISGHTALYWYRQSLGQGLEFLIYFQGNSAPDKSGLPSDRFSAERTGGSVSTLTIQRTQQEDSAVYLCVSSLLGTTDTQYFGPGTRLTVL.

As to this clonotype: A read error may be the cause here, since a much bigger clone is one base away. The gene calls are TRBV12-3 or TRBV12-4 and TRBJ2-5; 7 positions match TRBD2. Losses at the gene ends were 6 bases for V and 11 bases for J; bases not matched to a gene: 15. The CDR3 consists of 14 residues. The CDR3 DNA reads as TGTGCCAGCAGCCGGAGCGGGATTTACAATGAGCAGTACTTC. Its protein is CASSRSGIYNEQYF.

At least ten counts were recorded for this clonotype. The chain joins TRBV6-2 or TRBV6-3 to TRBJ2-6; no clear D gene. CDR3 length: 15 residues. Between the trimmed V and J ends, which lost 7 bases and 1 base, there was a span of 11 bases. Germline CDR1 is MNHEY and CDR2 is SVGEGT. The CDR3 sequence is CASNQSPSGANVLTF. The CDR3, as DNA: TGTGCCAGCAACCAGTCCCCTTCTGGGGCCAACGTCCTGACTTTC.

The gene calls are TRBV12-3 or TRBV12-4 and TRBJ2-7; no firm D call. The CDR3 runs to 12 residues. Trimming cost V 4 bases and J 10 bases, with 14 bases left between them. CDR3 nucleotides: TGTGCCAGCAGTTGGGGTGCGGCTACCCAGTACTTC. Translation gives CASSWGAATQYF.

The rearrangement uses TRBV15 and TRBJ2-7; weak D call: TRBD2 (5 bases). The tail of the sequence fits TRBJ2-4 better, so the J call may be wrong. The CDR3 loop spans 15 amino acids. The germline V gene encodes CDR1 LNHNV and CDR2 YYDKDF (reference sequence). The CDR3 bases are TGTGCCACCAGCAGAGATCGTCGGGGAATAAACATTCAGTACTTC. Amino acids: CATSRDRRGINIQYF.

The gene calls are TRBV29-1 and TRBJ2-7; 10 bases are a match to TRBD1. The germline V gene encodes CDR1 SQVTM and CDR2 ANQGSEA. Germline trimming cut 6 bases from V and 1 base from J; bases unmatched to any gene: 6. The CDR3 is 14 amino acids. Here the CDR3 reads CSVVGTGVSYEQYF. The CDR3, as DNA: TGCAGCGTCGTTGGGACAGGGGTTTCCTACGAGCAGTACTTC.

The chain combines TRBV11-2 with TRBJ1-6; 9 nucleotides agree with TRBD1. The ends lost 4 bases at V and 8 bases at J; junction bases unmatched: 6. There are 15 residues in the CDR3. Germline CDR1 and CDR2: SGHAT and FQNNGV. The CDR3 spells CASSSIGTGHSPLHF. The CDR3 region has the DNA TGTGCCAGCAGCTCGATCGGGACAGGGCATTCACCCCTCCACTTT.

This clonotype was found a few times. The rearrangement joins TRBV6-2 or TRBV6-3 to TRBJ2-7; TRBD2 matches 11 bases. CDR1 is MNHEY, CDR2 SVGEGT, per germline. V trimming: 6 bases; J trimming: 1 base; junction bases outside the gene matches: 8. The CDR3 is 16 residues long. CDR3 protein: CASSLSGTSGSYEQYF. CDR3 DNA: TGTGCCAGCAGCCTATCCGGGACTAGCGGTTCCTACGAGCAGTACTTC.

The rearrangement joins TRBV20-1 to TRBJ2-5; TRBD2 matches at 10 bases. Germline V lookup: CDR1 DFQATT, CDR2 SNEGSKA (reference sequence). Germline trimming cut 2 bases from V and 1 base from J; bases unmatched to any gene: 4. The CDR3 is made up of 15 amino acids. For the CDR3, the DNA is TGCAGTGCTAGACGACTAGCGGGCTTCCAAGAGACCCAGTACTTC. Translated, it gives CSARRLAGFQETQYF.

The V gene is TRBV4-1, the J gene TRBJ2-2; perhaps TRBD2 as D (6 bases). CDR3 length equals 14 residues. The V end lost 6 bases, the J end lost 8 bases, and 16 bases lay between the germline ends. Germline V gives CDR1 MGHRA, CDR2 YSYEKL. Here the CDR3 reads CASSSGATLGELFF. DNA of the CDR3: TGCGCCAGCAGTTCGGGAGCCACCTTAGGGGAGCTGTTTTTT.

This clonotype was observed at least ten times. V is TRBV4-2 and J is TRBJ2-6, with D perhaps matching TRBD2 (5 bases). The CDR3 totals 16 residues. Germline CDR1 and CDR2: LGHNA and YNFKEQ. With 1 base removed from V and 2 bases from J, the gap between germline ends came to 9 bases. The CDR3 DNA reads as TGTGCCAGCAGCCAAGGGACCGGGACTGGGGCCAACGTCCTGACTTTC. It codes for CASSQGTGTGANVLTF.

This rearrangement joins TRBV7-9 to TRBJ2-3; 10 bases are shared with TRBD2. Germline V gene data show CDR1 as SEHNR and CDR2 as FQNEAQ (reference sequence). The CDR3 is made up of 15 amino acids. The V segment lost 5 bases and the J segment 3 bases; nucleotides outside the gene matches: 5. The CDR3 here is CASSQTSGITDTQYF. In DNA, the CDR3 is TGTGCCAGCAGCCAAACTAGCGGGATTACAGATACGCAGTATTTT.

The chain combines TRBV3-1 with TRBJ1-2; D unclear. The CDR3 consists of 14 residues. The germline gives CDR1 LGHDT, CDR2 YNNKEL (reference sequence). V was trimmed by 0 bases and J by 7 bases, leaving 12 bases between them. The CDR3 region has the DNA TGTGCCAGCAGCCAAGAGGCCCGGGGAGGTGGCTACACCTTC. Its translation is CASSQEARGGGYTF.

In this sample, this clonotype turned up many times. The chain recombines TRBV29-1 with TRBJ2-5; TRBD1 matches at 7 bases. The length of the CDR3 is 12 residues. The ends lost 5 bases at V and 4 bases at J; junction bases unmatched: 4. Per the germline V gene, CDR1 is SQVTM and CDR2 is ANQGSEA. CDR3: CSVKRTGETQYF. In DNA, the CDR3 is TGCAGCGTTAAGAGGACAGGAGAGACCCAGTACTTC.

Here the CDR3 reads CASSFSPTGAYGYTF. The CDR3 DNA reads TGTGCCAGCAGTTTTAGCCCTACAGGGGCGTATGGCTACACCTTC. This chain links TRBV12-3 or TRBV12-4 with TRBJ1-2, with 7 bases that match TRBD1. The CDR3 extends over 15 amino acids. V dropped 3 bases and J dropped 5; count of bases not matched to a gene: 9.

This clonotype was seen a single time. The chain recombines TRBV7-2 with TRBJ1-5; D ambiguous. Germline CDR1 SGHTA, CDR2 FQGNSA. This CDR3 comprises 15 residues. The V end was cut by 1 base, the J end by 1 base, with 8 bases between. CDR3 sequence reads: CASSLGVLSNQPQHF. The CDR3 bases are TGTGCCAGCAGCTTAGGGGTCCTAAGCAATCAGCCCCAGCATTTT.